This T cell receptor beta chain stems from a study of blood T cell repertoires in COVID-19. Measured with immunoSEQ multiplex PCR; TCRdb has only the in-frame clones, and not every one. The table records hundreds of thousands of clones, around 90% of them present only once. The CDR3 runs to 14 residues. The sequence was collected from a man in his late teens or twenties with active or convalescent COVID-19. The V and J genes are TRBV21-1 and TRBJ2-5; TRBD1, as called in the table, went unchecked against the DNA. TRBV21-1 is designated a pseudogene. Sequences were obtained from peripheral blood. The chain's CDR3 is CASRNDRGVKTQYF. CDR3 DNA sequence: TGTGCCAGCAGAAACGACAGGGGTGTGAAGACCCAGTACTTC.